This T cell receptor beta chain was documented in a study of T cells in Graves' hyperthyroidism and ophthalmopathy. Broader study findings: Separation of ophthalmopathy from stable hyperthyroidism was achieved by a 13 V-J model. Researchers found most expanded thyroid clonotypes above 0.001 in blood as well.

TCR beta CDR3 region amplification was performed from RNA transcripts. First-round RT-PCR of the TCR CDR3 relied on the HTBI primer set. TCRdb itself ran the multiplex PCR reads through MiXCR, one entry per CDR3 protein. Among about 320,000 distinct CDR3 sequences, over 15% were seen once, and the ten largest hold approximately 35%. A few counts support this clonotype. Its antigen is as yet unknown. This receptor was taken from a man aged 25-40 years with Graves' hyperthyroidism. Sequencing was performed on blood.

CDR3 region: CASSNLGLAGPETQYF. CDR3 in DNA: TGTGCCAGTAGTAACTTGGGACTAGCGGGACCAGAGACCCAGTACTTC. The chain has TRBV19 and TRBJ2-5; 13 bases map to TRBD2. Trimming removed 4 bases from V and 4 bases from J; junction bases left unmatched: 6. The CDR3 length is 16 residues. CDR1 LNHDA and CDR2 SQIVND come from the germline V gene (reference sequence).